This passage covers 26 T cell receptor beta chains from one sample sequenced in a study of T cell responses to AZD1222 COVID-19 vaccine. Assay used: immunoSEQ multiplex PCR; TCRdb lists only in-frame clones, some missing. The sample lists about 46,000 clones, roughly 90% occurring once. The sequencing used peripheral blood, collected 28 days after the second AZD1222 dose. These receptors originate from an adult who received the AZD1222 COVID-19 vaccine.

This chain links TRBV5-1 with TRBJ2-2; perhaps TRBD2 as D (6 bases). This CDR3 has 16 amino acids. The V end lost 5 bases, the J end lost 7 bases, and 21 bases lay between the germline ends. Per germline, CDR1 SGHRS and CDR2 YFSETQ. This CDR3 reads CASRGPGTGVGGELFF. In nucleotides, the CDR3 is TGCGCCAGCAGGGGCCCGGGAACGGGAGTTGGCGGGGAGCTGTTTTTT.

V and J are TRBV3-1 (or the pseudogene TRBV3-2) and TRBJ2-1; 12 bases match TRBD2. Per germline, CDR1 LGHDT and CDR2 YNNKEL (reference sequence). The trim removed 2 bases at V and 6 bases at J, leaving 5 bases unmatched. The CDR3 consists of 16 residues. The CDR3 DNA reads TGTGCCAGCAGCCAACTAGCGGGAGGGCAAGTCAATGAGCAGTTCTTC. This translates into CASSQLAGGQVNEQFF.

CDR3 sequence reads: CASSLVSNQPQHF. The CDR3 coding sequence is TGTGCCAGCAGCTTAGTCAGCAATCAGCCCCAGCATTTT. The chain recombines TRBV7-9 with TRBJ1-5; no clear D. The V gene lost 1 base and the J gene lost 1 base, with 2 bases spanning the gap. Germline CDR1 is SEHNR and CDR2 is FQNEAQ (reference sequence). This CDR3 contains 13 residues.

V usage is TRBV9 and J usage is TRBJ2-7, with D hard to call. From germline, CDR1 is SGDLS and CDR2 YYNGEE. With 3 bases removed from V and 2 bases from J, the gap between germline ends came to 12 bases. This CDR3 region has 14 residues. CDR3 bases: TGTGCCAGCAGCGCTTCATCCAGCCCCTACGAGCAGTACTTC. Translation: CASSASSSPYEQYF.

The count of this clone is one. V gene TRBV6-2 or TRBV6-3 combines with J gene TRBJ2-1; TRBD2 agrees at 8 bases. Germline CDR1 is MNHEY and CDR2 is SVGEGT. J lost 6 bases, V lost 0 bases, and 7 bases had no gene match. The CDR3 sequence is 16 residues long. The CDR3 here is CASSYSKVAGINEQFF. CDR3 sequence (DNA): TGTGCCAGCAGTTACTCGAAGGTAGCGGGGATCAATGAGCAGTTCTTC.

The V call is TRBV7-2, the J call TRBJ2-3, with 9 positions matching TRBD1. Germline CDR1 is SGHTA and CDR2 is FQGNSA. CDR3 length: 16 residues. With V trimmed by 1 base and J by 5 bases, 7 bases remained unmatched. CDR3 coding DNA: TGTGCCAGCAGCTTAGTCGGGACAGGGAGTTTAGATACGCAGTATTTT. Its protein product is CASSLVGTGSLDTQYF. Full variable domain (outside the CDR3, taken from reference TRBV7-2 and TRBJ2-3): GAGVSQSPSNKVTEKGKDVELRCDPISGHTALYWYRQSLGQGLEFLIYFQGNSAPDKSGLPSDRFSAERTGGSVSTLTIQRTQQEDSAVYLCASSLVGTGSLDTQYFGPGTRLTVL.

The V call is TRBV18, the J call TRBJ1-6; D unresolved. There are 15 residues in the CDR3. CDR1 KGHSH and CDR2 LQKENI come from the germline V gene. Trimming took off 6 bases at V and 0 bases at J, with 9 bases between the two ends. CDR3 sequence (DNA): TGTGCCAGCTCTTCGGACGGCTCCTATAATTCACCCCTCCACTTT. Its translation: CASSSDGSYNSPLHF.

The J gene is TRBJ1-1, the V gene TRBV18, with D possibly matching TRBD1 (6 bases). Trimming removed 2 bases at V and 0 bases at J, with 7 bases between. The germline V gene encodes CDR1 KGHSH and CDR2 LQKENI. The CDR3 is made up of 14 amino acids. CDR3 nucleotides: TGTGCCAGCTCACCAAGGGGGATGAACACTGAAGCTTTCTTT. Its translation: CASSPRGMNTEAFF.

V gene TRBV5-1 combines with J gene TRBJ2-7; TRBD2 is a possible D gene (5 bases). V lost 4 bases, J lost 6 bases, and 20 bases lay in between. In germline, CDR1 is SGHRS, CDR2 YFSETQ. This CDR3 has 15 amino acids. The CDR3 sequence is CASSLHLREHPEQYF. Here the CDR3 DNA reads TGCGCCAGCAGCCTCCATCTGAGGGAGCATCCCGAGCAGTACTTC.

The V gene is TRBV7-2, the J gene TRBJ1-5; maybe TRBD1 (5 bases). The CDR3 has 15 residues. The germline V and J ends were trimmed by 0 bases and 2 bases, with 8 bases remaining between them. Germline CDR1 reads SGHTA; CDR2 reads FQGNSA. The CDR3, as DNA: TGTGCCAGCAGCTTAGCAGGGGCTGGCAATCAGCCCCAGCATTTT. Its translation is CASSLAGAGNQPQHF. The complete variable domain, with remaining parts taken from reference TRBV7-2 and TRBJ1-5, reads GAGVSQSPSNKVTEKGKDVELRCDPISGHTALYWYRQSLGQGLEFLIYFQGNSAPDKSGLPSDRFSAERTGGSVSTLTIQRTQQEDSAVYLCASSLAGAGNQPQHFGDGTRLSIL.

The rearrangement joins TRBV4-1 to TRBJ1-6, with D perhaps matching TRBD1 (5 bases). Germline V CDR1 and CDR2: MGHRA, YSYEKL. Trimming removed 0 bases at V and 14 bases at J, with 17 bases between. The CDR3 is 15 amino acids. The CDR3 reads CASSQERGPLLALHF. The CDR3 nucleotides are TGCGCCAGCAGCCAAGAGAGGGGCCCCCTGTTGGCCCTCCACTTT.

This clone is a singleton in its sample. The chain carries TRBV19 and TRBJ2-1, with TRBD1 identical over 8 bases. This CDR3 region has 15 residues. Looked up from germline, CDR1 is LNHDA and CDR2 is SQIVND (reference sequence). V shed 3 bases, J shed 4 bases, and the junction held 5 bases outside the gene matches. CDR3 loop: CASSIARGLYNEQFF. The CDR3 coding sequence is TGTGCCAGTAGTATTGCCAGGGGGCTGTACAATGAGCAGTTCTTC.

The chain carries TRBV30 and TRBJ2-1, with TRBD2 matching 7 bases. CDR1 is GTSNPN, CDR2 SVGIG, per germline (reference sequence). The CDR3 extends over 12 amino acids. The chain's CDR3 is CLLRGSYNEQFF. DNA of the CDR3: TGTCTACTGCGGGGGTCCTACAATGAGCAGTTCTTC.

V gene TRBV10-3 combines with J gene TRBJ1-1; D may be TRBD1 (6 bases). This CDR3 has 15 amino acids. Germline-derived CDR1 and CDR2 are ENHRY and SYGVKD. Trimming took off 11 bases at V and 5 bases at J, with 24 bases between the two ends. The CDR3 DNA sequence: TGTGCCTCCAAACCCCCCGGACTGGGGGCGACTGAAGCTTTCTTT. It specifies CASKPPGLGATEAFF.

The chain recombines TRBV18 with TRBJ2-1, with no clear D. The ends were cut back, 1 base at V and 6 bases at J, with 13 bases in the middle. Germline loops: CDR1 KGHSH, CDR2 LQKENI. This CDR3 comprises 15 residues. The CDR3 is CASSPQGSKRNEQFF. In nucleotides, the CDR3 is TGTGCCAGCTCACCACAAGGGTCCAAGCGCAATGAGCAGTTCTTC.

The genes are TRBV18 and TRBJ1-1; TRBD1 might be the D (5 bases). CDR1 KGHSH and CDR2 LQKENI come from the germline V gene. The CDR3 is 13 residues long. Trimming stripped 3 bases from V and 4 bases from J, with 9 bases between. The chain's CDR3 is CASSPLGGTEAFF. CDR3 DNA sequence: TGTGCCAGCTCACCTCTGGGGGGCACTGAAGCTTTCTTT.

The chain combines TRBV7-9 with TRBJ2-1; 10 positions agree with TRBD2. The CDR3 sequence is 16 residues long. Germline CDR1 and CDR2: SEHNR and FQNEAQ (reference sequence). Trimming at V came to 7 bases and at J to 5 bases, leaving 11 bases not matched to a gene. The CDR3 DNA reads TGTGCCAGCACCCCACTTGCACTAGCGGGAAACAATGAGCAGTTCTTC. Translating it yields CASTPLALAGNNEQFF.

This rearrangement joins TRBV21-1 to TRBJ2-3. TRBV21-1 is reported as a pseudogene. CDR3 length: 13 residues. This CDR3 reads CASSKAGDCTQYF. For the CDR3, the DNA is TGTGCCAGCAGCAAAGCGGGGGATTGTACGCAGTATTTT.

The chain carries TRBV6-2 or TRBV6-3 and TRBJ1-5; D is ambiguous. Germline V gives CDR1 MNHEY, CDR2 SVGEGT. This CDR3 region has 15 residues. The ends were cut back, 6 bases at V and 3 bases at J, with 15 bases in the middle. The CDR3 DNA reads TGTGCCAGCAGCTTAACAGTAGGGTACAATCAGCCCCAGCATTTT. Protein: CASSLTVGYNQPQHF.

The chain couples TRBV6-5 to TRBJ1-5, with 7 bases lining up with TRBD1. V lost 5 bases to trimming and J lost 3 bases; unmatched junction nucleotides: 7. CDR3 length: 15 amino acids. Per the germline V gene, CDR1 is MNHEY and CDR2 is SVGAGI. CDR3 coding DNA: TGTGCCAGCAGTCAACTACAGGGGACCAATCAGCCCCAGCATTTT. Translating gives CASSQLQGTNQPQHF.

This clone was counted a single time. CDR3 in amino acids: CASSITAQETQYF. CDR3 bases: TGTGCCAGTAGTATTACAGCCCAAGAGACCCAGTACTTC. The V and J genes are TRBV19 and TRBJ2-5; no definite D call. The germline CDR1 and CDR2 sequences are LNHDA and SQIVND (reference sequence). Deletions cut 3 bases from V and 1 base from J, with 6 bases between. CDR3 length: 13 amino acids.

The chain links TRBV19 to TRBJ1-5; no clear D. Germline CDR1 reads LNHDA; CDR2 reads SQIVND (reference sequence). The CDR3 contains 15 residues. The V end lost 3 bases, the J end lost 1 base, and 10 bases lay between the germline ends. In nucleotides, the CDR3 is TGTGCCAGTAGTATGGGGTCGCGGAGCAATCAGCCCCAGCATTTT. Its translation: CASSMGSRSNQPQHF. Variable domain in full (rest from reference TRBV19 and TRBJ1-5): DGGITQSPKYLFRKEGQNVTLSCEQNLNHDAMYWYRQDPGQGLRLIYYSQIVNDFQKGDIAEGYSVSREKKESFPLTVTSAQKNPTAFYLCASSMGSRSNQPQHFGDGTRLSIL.

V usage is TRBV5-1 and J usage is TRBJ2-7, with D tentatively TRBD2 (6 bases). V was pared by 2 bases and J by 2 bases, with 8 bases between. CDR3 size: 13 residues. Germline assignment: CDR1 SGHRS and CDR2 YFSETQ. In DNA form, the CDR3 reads TGCGCCAGCAGCTTTACTAGCACCTACGAGCAGTACTTC. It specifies CASSFTSTYEQYF. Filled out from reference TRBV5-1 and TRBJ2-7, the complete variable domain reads KAGVTQTPRYLIKTRGQQVTLSCSPISGHRSVSWYQQTPGQGLQFLFEYFSETQRNKGNFPGRFSGRQFSNSRSEMNVSTLELGDSALYLCASSFTSTYEQYFGPGTRLTVT.

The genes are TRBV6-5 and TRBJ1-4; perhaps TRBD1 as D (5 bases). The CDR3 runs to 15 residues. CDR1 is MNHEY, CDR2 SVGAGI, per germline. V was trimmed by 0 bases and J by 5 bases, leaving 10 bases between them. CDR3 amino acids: CASSYSGVYNEKLFF. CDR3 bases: TGTGCCAGCAGTTACTCGGGGGTTTACAATGAAAAACTGTTTTTT.

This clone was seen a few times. The CDR3 loop reads CASSHSGAGSPVGYTF. Here the CDR3 DNA reads TGCGCCAGCAGCCATTCTGGGGCGGGGTCCCCCGTGGGCTACACCTTC. The chain recombines TRBV4-1 with TRBJ1-2; possibly TRBD1 for D (5 bases). The CDR3 loop spans 16 amino acids. Trimming removed 3 bases from V and 8 bases from J, with 22 bases in between. Germline V CDR1 and CDR2: MGHRA, YSYEKL.

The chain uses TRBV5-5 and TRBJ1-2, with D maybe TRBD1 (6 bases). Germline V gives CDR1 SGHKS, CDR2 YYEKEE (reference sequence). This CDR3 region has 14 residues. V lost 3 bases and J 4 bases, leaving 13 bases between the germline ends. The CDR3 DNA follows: TGTGCCAGCAGCTCCGCCAGGGGATCCTATGGCTACACCTTC. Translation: CASSSARGSYGYTF.